This T cell receptor (beta chain) was captured by sequencing in a study of PD-1 blockade in classical Hodgkin lymphoma. Findings and caveats of the study: Newly diagnosed patients reportedly had lower baseline TCR diversity than healthy donors. Why repertoires differed is undefined; disease activity or prior therapy possibly contributed.

V shed 1 base and J 8 bases; nucleotides not matched to a gene: 2. Per the germline V gene, CDR1 is SGHRS and CDR2 is YFSETQ. This CDR3 region has 13 residues. Time point defined: newly diagnosed, previously untreated cHL patient sample. Notes on this clone: Its specificity is unknown.

Here immunoSEQ multiplex PCR was the method, and the copy in TCRdb shows in-frame clones only, minus some. The top ten clones hold about 2.8% of a sample with 70,000 or so clones, over 90% of them seen once. V is TRBV5-1 and J is TRBJ2-1, with 8 bases lining up with TRBD1. The clonotype originates from a human donor with classical Hodgkin lymphoma. The sequenced sample consisted of peripheral blood mononuclear cells (PBMCs). The CDR3 DNA sequence: TGCGCCAGCAGCTTGCAGGGGGCCCATGAGCAGTTCTTC. It translates to CASSLQGAHEQFF. The variable domain in full, completed from reference TRBV5-1 and TRBJ2-1, reads KAGVTQTPRYLIKTRGQQVTLSCSPISGHRSVSWYQQTPGQGLQFLFEYFSETQRNKGNFPGRFSGRQFSNSRSEMNVSTLELGDSALYLCASSLQGAHEQFFGPGTRLTVL.